This TCR beta chain was captured by sequencing in a study of T cell clonality in common variable immunodeficiency. This clone has more than one count but fewer than ten. What it binds is unknown. Generated by immunoSEQ multiplex PCR, the TCRdb table keeps only in-frame clones and is missing some. Sampling found 16,000 or so clones, none seen once. Study-level findings and limits: CVID subjects showed higher TCRbeta clonality than healthy controls. CVID subjects shared fewer TCRbeta clones than healthy controls did. In common variable immunodeficiency, TCR beta chains reportedly carried fewer deletions and N-nucleotide insertions.

Material for sequencing was peripheral blood mononuclear cells. This receptor was identified in a human donor with common variable immunodeficiency.

The CDR3 spells CASSRGQAPSYEQYF. The sequenced part of the CDR3 DNA is TGTGCCAGCAGCCGCGGACAGGCCCCCTCCTACGAG. The chain carries TRBV5-6 and TRBJ2-7, with 7 bases lining up with TRBD1. The sequenced fragment ends 3 residues before the CDR3 boundary, so the rest is inferred from the germline J gene. This CDR3 region has 15 residues. Germline V gene data show CDR1 as SGHDT and CDR2 as YYEEEE. Germline trimming cut 4 bases from V and 0 bases from J; bases unmatched to any gene: 7.